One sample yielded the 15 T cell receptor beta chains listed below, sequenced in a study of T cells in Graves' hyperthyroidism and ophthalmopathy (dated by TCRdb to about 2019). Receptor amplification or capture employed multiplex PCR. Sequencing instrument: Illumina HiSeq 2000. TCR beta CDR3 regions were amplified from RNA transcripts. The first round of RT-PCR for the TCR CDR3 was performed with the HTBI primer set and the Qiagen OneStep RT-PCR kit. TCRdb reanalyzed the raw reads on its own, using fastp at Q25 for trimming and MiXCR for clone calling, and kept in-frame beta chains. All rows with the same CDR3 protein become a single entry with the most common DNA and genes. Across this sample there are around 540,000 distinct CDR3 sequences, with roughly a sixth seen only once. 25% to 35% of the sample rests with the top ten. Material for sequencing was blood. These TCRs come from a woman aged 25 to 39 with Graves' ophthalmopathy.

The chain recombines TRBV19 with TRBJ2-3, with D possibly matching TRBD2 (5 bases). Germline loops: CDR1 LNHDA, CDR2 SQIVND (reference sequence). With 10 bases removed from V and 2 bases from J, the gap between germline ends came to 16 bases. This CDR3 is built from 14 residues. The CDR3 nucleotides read TGTGCCAAACCACCAGGAGGCCCCACAGATACGCAGTATTTT. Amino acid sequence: CAKPPGGPTDTQYF.

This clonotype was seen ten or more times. CDR3 in DNA: TGCAGTGCTAGATCGCCGGGAGGAAACACTGAGCAGTTCTTC. Amino acids: CSARSPGGNTEQFF. The rearrangement uses TRBV20-1 and TRBJ2-1, with TRBD2 identical over 7 bases. Germline assignment: CDR1 DFQATT and CDR2 SNEGSKA (reference sequence). There are 14 residues in the CDR3. Trimming at V came to 2 bases and at J to 9 bases, leaving 10 bases not matched to a gene.

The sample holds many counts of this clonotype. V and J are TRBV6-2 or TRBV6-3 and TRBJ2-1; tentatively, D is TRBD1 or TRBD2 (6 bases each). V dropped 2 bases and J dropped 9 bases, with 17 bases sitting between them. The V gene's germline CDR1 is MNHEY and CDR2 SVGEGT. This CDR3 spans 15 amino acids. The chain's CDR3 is CASSYPVGGESEQFF. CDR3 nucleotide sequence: TGTGCCAGCAGTTACCCTGTGGGGGGCGAGAGTGAGCAGTTCTTC.

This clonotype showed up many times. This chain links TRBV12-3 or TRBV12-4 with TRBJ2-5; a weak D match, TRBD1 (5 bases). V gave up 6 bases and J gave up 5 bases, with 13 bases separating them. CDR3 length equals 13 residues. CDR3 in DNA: TGTGCCAGCAGGCCCAAGGGGCGGGAGACCCAGTACTTC. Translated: CASRPKGRETQYF.

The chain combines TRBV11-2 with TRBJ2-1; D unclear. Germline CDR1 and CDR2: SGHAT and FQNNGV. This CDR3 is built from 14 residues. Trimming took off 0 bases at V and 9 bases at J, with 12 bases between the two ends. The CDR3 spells CASSLDGLVSEQFF. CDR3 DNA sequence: TGTGCCAGCAGCTTAGATGGGTTGGTTTCTGAGCAGTTCTTC.

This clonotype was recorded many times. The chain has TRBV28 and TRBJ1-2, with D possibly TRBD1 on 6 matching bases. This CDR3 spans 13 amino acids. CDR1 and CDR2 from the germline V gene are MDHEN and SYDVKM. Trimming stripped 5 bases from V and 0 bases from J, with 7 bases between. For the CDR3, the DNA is TGTGCCAGCAGTCGGACAGCTAACTATGGCTACACCTTC. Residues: CASSRTANYGYTF.

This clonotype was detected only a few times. This CDR3 reads CASSLAHPDRYFTDTQYF. In DNA, the CDR3 is TGTGCCAGCAGCTTAGCACACCCGGACAGGTATTTCACAGATACGCAGTATTTT. This sequence joins TRBV11-3 and TRBJ2-3; TRBD1 agrees at 7 bases. The CDR3 has 18 residues. J gave up 2 bases and V 1 base, and 12 bases lay outside the gene matches. In germline, CDR1 is SGHNT, CDR2 YENEEA.

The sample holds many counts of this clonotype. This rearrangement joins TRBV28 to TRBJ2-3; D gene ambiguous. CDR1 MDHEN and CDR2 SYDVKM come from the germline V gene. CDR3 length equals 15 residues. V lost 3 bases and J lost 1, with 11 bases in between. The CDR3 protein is CASSFLGLGTDTQYF. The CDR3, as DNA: TGTGCCAGCAGTTTTTTGGGATTGGGCACAGATACGCAGTATTTT.

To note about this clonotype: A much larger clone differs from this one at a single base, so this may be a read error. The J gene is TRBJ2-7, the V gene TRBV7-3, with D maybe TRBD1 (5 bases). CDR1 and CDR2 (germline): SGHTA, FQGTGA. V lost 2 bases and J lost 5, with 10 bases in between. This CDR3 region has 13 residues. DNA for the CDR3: TGTGCCAGCAGCTTAGGCCTCAGGGACGAGCAGTACTTC. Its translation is CASSLGLRDEQYF.

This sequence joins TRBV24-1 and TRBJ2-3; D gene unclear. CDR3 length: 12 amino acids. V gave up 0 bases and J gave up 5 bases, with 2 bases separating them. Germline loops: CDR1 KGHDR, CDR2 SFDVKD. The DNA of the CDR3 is TGTGCCACCAGTGATTTGAGAGATACGCAGTATTTT. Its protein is CATSDLRDTQYF.

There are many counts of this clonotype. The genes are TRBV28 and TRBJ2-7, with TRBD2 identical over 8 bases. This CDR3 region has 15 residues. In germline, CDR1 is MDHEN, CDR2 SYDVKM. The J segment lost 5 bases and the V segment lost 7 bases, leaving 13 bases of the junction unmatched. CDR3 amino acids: CASTTPGLGTNEQYF. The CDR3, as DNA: TGTGCCAGCACTACTCCGGGACTAGGTACGAACGAGCAGTACTTC. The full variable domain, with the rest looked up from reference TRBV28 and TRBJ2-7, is DVKVTQSSRYLVKRTGEKVFLECVQDMDHENMFWYRQDPGLGLRLIYFSYDVKMKEKGDIPEGYSVSREKKERFSLILESASTNQTSMYLCASTTPGLGTNEQYFGPGTRLTVT.

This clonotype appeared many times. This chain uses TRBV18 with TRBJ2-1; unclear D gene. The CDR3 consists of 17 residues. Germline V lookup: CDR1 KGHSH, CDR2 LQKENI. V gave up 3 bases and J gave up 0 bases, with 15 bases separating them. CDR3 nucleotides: TGTGCCAGCTCACCTCTGGTCAGCCCGAGCTCCTACAATGAGCAGTTCTTC. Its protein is CASSPLVSPSSYNEQFF.

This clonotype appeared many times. The CDR3: CASSLAKANEQYF. CDR3 nucleotide sequence: TGTGCCAGCAGCTTAGCGAAGGCAAACGAGCAGTACTTC. The V gene is TRBV7-2, the J gene TRBJ2-7; D ambiguous. The CDR3 runs to 13 residues. Germline CDR1 and CDR2: SGHTA and FQGNSA. Trimming took 0 bases from V and 5 from J, leaving 8 bases between them. The whole variable domain, filled in from reference TRBV7-2 and TRBJ2-7, reads GAGVSQSPSNKVTEKGKDVELRCDPISGHTALYWYRQSLGQGLEFLIYFQGNSAPDKSGLPSDRFSAERTGGSVSTLTIQRTQQEDSAVYLCASSLAKANEQYFGPGTRLTVT.

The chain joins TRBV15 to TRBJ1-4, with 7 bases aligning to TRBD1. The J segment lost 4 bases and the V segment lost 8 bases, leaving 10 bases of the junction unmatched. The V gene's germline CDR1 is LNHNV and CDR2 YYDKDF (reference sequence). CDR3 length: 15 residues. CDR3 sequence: CATGLGQADNEKLFF. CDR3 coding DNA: TGTGCCACCGGCCTTGGACAGGCTGATAATGAAAAACTGTTTTTT. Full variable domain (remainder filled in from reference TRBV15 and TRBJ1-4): DAMVIQNPRYQVTQFGKPVTLSCSQTLNHNVMYWYQQKSSQAPKLLFHYYDKDFNNEADTPDNFQSRRPNTSFCFLDIRSPGLGDTAMYLCATGLGQADNEKLFFGSGTQLSVL.

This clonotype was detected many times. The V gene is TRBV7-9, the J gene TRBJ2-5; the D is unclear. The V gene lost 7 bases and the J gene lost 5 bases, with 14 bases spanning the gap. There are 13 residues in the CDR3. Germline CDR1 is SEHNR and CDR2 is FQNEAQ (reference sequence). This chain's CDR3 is CASTFYGVETQYF. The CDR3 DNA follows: TGTGCCAGCACCTTCTATGGTGTGGAGACCCAGTACTTC.